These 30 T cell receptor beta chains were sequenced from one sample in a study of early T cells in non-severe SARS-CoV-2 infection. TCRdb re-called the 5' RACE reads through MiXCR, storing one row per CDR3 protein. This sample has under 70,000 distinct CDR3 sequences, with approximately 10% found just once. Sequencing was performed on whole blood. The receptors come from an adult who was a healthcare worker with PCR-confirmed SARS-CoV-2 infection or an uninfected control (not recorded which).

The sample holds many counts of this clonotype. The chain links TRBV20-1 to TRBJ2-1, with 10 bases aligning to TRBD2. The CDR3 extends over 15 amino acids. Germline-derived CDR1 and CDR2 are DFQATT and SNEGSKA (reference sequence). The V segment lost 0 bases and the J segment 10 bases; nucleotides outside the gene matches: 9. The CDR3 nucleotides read TGCAGTGCTAGAGATCGGCTAGCGGGGGTAGGGGAGCAGTTCTTC. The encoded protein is CSARDRLAGVGEQFF.

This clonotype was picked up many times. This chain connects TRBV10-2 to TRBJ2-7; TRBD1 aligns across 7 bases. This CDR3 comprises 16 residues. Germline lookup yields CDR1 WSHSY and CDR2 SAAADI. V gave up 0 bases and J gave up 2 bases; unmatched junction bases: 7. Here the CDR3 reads CASSESYGTETYEQYF. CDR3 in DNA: TGCGCCAGCAGTGAGTCGTACGGGACAGAGACCTACGAGCAGTACTTC.

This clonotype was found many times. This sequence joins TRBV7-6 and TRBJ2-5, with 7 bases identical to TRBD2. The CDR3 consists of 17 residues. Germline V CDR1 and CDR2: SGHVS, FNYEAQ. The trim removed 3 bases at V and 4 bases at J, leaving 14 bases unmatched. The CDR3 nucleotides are TGTGCCAGCAGCTTGTGGCTAGCGGAGGGGCAGGGAGAGACCCAGTACTTC. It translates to CASSLWLAEGQGETQYF.

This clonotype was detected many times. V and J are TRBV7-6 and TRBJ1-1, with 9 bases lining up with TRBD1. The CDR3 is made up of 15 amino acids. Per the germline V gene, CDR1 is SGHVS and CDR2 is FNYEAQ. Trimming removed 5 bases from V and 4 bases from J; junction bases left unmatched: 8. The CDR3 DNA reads TGTGCCAGCAGCGGACAGGGGCCGCGTGGCACTGAAGCTTTCTTT. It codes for CASSGQGPRGTEAFF.

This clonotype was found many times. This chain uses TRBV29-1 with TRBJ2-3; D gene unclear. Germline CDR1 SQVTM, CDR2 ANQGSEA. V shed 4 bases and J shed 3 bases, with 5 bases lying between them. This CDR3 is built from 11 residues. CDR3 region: CSVGETDTQYF. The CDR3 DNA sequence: TGCAGCGTTGGCGAGACAGATACGCAGTATTTT.

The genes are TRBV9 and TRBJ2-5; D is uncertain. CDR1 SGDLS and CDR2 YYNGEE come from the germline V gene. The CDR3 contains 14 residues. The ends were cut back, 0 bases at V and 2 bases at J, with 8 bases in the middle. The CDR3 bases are TGTGCCAGCAGCGTAGAAGGGCTTCAAGAGACCCAGTACTTC. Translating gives CASSVEGLQETQYF.

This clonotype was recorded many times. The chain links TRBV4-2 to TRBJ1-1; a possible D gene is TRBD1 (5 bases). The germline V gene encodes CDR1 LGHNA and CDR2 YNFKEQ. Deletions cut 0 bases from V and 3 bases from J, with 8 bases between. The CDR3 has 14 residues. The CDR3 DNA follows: TGTGCCAGCAGCCAAGAGGGACGGCACACTGAAGCTTTCTTT. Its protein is CASSQEGRHTEAFF.

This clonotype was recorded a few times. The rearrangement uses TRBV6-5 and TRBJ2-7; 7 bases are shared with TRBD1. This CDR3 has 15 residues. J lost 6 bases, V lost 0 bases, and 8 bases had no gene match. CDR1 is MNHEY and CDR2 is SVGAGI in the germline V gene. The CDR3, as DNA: TGTGCCAGCAGTTACTCGACAGGGATGCCGGCCGAGCAGTACTTC. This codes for CASSYSTGMPAEQYF.

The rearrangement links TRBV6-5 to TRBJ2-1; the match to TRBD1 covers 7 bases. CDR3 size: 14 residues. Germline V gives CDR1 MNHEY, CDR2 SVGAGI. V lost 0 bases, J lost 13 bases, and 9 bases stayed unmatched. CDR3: CASSYSRGQGGQFF. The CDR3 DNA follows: TGTGCCAGCAGTTACTCGAGGGGGCAGGGCGGCCAGTTCTTC.

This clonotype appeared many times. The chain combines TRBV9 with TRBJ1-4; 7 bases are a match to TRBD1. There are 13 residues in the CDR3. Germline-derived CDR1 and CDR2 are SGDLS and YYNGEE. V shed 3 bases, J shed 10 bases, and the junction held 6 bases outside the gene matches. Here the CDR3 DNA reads TGTGCCAGCAGCGGGGGGCACAGGGGAAAACTGTTTTTT. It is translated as CASSGGHRGKLFF.

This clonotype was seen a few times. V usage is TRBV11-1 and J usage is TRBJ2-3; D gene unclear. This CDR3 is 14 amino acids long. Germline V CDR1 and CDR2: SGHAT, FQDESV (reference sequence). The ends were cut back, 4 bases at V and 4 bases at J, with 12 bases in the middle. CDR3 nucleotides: TGTGCCAGCAGCTCCCAGCAGTTCCCAGATACGCAGTATTTT. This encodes CASSSQQFPDTQYF.

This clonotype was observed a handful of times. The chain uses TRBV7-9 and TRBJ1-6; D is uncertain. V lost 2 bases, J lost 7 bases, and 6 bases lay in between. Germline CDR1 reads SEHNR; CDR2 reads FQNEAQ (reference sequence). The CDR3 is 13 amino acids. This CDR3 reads CASSLRINSPLHF. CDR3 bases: TGTGCCAGCAGCTTACGGATCAATTCACCCCTCCACTTT.

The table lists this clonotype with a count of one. The DNA for the CDR3 is TGCAGCCCCGATGCCAGAAACAATCAGCCCCAGCATTTT. This encodes CSPDARNNQPQHF. The V gene is TRBV29-1, the J gene TRBJ1-5; D gene unclear. Germline CDR1 is SQVTM and CDR2 is ANQGSEA. The CDR3 is 13 amino acids. V was trimmed by 8 bases and J by 3 bases, leaving 14 bases between them.

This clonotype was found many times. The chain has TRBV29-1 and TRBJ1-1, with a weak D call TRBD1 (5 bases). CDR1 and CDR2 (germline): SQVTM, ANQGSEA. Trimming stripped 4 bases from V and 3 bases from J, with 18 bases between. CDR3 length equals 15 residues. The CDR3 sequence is CSVVPGGAGHTEAFF. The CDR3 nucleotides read TGCAGCGTTGTCCCTGGAGGTGCGGGGCACACTGAAGCTTTCTTT.

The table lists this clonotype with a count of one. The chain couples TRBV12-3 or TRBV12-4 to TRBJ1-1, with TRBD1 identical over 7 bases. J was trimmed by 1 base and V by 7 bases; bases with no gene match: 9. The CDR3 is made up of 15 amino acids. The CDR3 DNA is TGTGCCAGCACCTTAGGGCCAGGGGGGAACACTGAAGCTTTCTTT. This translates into CASTLGPGGNTEAFF.

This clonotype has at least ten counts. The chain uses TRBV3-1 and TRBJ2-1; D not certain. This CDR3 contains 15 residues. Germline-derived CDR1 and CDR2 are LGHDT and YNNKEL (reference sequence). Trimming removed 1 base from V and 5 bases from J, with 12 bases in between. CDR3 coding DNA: TGTGCCAGCAGCCAAGGGCTTTCTTTACACAATGAGCAGTTCTTC. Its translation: CASSQGLSLHNEQFF.

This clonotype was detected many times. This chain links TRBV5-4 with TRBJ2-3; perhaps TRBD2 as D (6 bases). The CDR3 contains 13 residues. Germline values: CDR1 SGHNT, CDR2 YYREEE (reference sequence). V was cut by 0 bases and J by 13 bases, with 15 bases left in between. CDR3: CASSLAPSWGEYF. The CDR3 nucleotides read TGTGCCAGCAGCTTGGCCCCTTCTTGGGGGGAGTATTTT.

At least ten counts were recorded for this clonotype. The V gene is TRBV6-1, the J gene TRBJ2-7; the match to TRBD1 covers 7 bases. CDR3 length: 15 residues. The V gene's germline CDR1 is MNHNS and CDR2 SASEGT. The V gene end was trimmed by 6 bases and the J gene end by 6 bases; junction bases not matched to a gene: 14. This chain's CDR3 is CASSVRRQGVREQYF. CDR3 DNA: TGTGCCAGCAGCGTTCGACGACAGGGAGTTCGCGAGCAGTACTTC.

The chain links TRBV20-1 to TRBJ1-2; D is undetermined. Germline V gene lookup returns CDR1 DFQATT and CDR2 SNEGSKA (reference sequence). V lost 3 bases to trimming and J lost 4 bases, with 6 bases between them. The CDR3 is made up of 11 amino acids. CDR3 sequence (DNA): TGCAGTGCTAGGTTCAGCTATGGCTACACCTTC. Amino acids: CSARFSYGYTF.

The CDR3 nucleotides read TGTGCCAGCAGCTTAGGTGGCGTTCTCTCTGGGGCCAACGTCCTGACTTTC. The encoded protein is CASSLGGVLSGANVLTF. This sequence joins TRBV7-9 and TRBJ2-6, with no clear D. The CDR3 loop spans 17 amino acids. V shed 1 base and J shed 0 bases, with 10 bases lying between them. The germline CDR1 and CDR2 sequences are SEHNR and FQNEAQ (reference sequence).

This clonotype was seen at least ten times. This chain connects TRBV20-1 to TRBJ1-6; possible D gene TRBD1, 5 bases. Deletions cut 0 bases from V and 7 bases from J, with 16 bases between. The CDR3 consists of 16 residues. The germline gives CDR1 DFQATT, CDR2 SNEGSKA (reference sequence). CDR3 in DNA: TGCAGTGCTAGAGATATCCAGGGTTCGGGGAATTCACCCCTCCACTTT. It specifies CSARDIQGSGNSPLHF.

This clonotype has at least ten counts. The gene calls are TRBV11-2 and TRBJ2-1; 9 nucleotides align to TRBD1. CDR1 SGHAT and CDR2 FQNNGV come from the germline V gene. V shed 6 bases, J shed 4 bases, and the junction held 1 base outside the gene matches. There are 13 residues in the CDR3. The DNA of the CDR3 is TGTGCCAGCAGAGGGACAGGGTACAATGAGCAGTTCTTC. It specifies CASRGTGYNEQFF.

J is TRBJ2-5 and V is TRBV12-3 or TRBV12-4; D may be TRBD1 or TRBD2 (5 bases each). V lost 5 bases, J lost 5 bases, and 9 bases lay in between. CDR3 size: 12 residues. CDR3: CASSRDVETQYF. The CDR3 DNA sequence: TGTGCCAGCAGTCGGGACGTGGAGACCCAGTACTTC.

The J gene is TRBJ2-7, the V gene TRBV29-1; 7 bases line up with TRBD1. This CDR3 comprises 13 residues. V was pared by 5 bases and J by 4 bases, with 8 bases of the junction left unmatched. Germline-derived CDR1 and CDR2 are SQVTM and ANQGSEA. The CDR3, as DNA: TGCAGCGTTCAGACAGGGTTTTCGTACGAGCAGTACTTC. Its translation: CSVQTGFSYEQYF.

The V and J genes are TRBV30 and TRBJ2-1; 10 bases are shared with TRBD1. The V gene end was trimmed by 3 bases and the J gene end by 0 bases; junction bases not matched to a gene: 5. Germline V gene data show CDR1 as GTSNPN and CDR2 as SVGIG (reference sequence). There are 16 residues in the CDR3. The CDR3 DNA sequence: TGTGCCTGGAGAGGACAGGGGGAGCGCTCCTACAATGAGCAGTTCTTC. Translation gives CAWRGQGERSYNEQFF. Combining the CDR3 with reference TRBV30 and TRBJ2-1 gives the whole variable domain SQTIHQWPATLVQPVGSPLSLECTVEGTSNPNLYWYRQAAGRGLQLLFYSVGIGQISSEVPQNLSASRPQDRQFILSSKKLLLSDSGFYLCAWRGQGERSYNEQFFGPGTRLTVL.

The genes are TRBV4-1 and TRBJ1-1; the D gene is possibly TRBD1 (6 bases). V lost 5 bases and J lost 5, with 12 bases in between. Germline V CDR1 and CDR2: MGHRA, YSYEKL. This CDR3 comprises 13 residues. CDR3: CASSFRGATEAFF. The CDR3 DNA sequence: TGCGCCAGCAGCTTTAGGGGGGCAACTGAAGCTTTCTTT.

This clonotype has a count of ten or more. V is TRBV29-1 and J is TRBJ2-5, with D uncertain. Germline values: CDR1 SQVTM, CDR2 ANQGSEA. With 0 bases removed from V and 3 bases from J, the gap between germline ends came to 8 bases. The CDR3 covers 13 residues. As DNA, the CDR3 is TGCAGCGTTGAAGAATCCCGGAAAGAGACCCAGTACTTC. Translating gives CSVEESRKETQYF.

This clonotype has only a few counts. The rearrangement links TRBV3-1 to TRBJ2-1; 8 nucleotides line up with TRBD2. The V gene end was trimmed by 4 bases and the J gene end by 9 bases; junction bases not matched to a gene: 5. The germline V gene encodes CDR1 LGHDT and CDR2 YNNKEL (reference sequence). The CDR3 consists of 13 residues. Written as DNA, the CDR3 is TGTGCCAGCAGCCCCCTTACTAGCGGTGAGCAGTTCTTC. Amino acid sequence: CASSPLTSGEQFF.

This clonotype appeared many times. The DNA of the CDR3 is TGTGCCAGCAGCAAACAACACGCCGGGGAGCTGTTTTTT. Translation gives CASSKQHAGELFF. The J gene is TRBJ2-2, the V gene TRBV21-1. TRBV21-1 represents a pseudogene. This CDR3 contains 13 residues.

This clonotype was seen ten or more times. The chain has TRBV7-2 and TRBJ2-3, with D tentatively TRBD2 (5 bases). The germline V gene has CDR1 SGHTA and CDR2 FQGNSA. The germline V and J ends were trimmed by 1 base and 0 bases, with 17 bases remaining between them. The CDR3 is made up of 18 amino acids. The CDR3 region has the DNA TGTGCCAGCAGCTTAGTCCGGCGGGCGGCGAGGAGCACAGATACGCAGTATTTT. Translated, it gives CASSLVRRAARSTDTQYF.